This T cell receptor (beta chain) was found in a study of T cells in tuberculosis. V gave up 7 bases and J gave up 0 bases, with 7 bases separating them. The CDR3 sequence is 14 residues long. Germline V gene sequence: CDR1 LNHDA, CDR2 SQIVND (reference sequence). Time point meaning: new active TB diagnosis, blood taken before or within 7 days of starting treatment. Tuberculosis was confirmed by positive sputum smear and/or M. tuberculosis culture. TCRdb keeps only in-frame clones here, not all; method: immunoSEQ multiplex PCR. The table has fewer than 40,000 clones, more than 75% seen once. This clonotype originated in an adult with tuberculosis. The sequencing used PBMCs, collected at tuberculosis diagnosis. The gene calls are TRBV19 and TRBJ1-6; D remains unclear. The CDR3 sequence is CASTLSSYNSPLHF. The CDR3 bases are TGTGCCAGTACTCTTAGCTCCTATAATTCACCCCTCCACTTT.